Detailed here is one T cell receptor (beta chain). The data were obtained in a study of technical replicates of blood from a few donors. The CDR3 covers 14 residues. CDR1 is MNHEY, CDR2 SMNVEV, per germline (reference sequence). V was clipped by 5 bases and J by 8 bases, with 17 bases between them. Here immunoSEQ multiplex PCR was the method, and the copy in TCRdb shows in-frame clones only, minus some. The sample holds 80,000 to 95,000 clones; roughly 94% are singletons and the top ten take 0.2% to 0.3%. Sequencing was carried out using T cells isolated from PBMCs. The chain recombines TRBV27 with TRBJ2-3; possible D gene TRBD2, 5 bases. This TCR came from a human donor in good health. CDR3 sequence: CASSPGREGGTQYF. The CDR3 bases are TGTGCCAGCAGTCCGGGTCGCGAGGGCGGTACGCAGTATTTT.